This section outlines one T cell receptor (beta chain) sequence together with its context. Its antigen is undetermined. The authors enrolled newly diagnosed hyperthyroidism patients aged 18 to 65 with under 2 months' duration. Orbital computed tomography, thyroid ultrasound, TRAb, serum thyroxine and clinical symptoms formed the basis of diagnosis. The V end was cut by 2 bases, the J end by 6 bases, with 14 bases between. Per the germline V gene, CDR1 is SEHNR and CDR2 is FQNEAQ (reference sequence). The CDR3 covers 14 residues. The sample originates from a study of Graves' ophthalmopathy and Graves' hyperthyroidism. Findings and caveats of the study: The majority of expanded thyroid clonotypes above 0.001 frequency also occurred in blood.

RNA transcripts yielded amplified TCR beta CDR3 regions. Second-round multiplex PCR followed a first-round RT-PCR using HTBI primers. TCRdb redid the calling of the multiplex PCR reads with MiXCR, one entry per CDR3 protein. The table has 450,000 to 600,000 distinct CDR3 sequences, approximately 35% seen once. Sequencing was performed on peripheral blood or thyroid tissue (not recorded which). The genes are TRBV7-9 and TRBJ2-7, with D hard to call. This receptor was obtained from an adult man with Graves' hyperthyroidism. The DNA of the CDR3 is TGTGCCAGCAGCTTAAGTCTGGGCTCGGTCGAGCAGTACTTC. Translation: CASSLSLGSVEQYF.